This note documents a single TCR beta chain sequence. Antigen unknown. Clones were sequenced by immunoSEQ multiplex PCR, and TCRdb holds only the in-frame ones, with some missing. Of fewer than 35,000 clones in the sample, about 90% were seen once. Time point here: cycle 4 day 1 (C4D1), after more than five weeks of nivolumab. Every patient had relapsed following autologous stem cell transplantation, and cohorts differed in brentuximab vedotin exposure. Magnetic depletion of unwanted cells isolated CD4+ T cells from thawed PBMCs. This record belongs to a study of PD-1 blockade in classical Hodgkin lymphoma. Overall study findings and caveats: With CD4+ cells, TCR diversity rose significantly by C4D1, but not with CD8+ cells.

This material consisted of CD4+ T cells from blood, taken before the fourth cycle of nivolumab. This TCR was sampled from a human donor with classical Hodgkin lymphoma.

The CDR3 region is CASSYWRGLGNTEAFF. The DNA of the CDR3 is TGTGCCAGCAGTTACTGGAGGGGACTGGGGAACACTGAAGCTTTCTTT. V is TRBV6-5 and J is TRBJ1-1; the D gene is possibly TRBD1 (5 bases). Germline CDR1 is MNHEY and CDR2 is SVGAGI. This CDR3 has 16 amino acids. V lost 1 base to trimming and J lost 1 base, with 13 bases between them.